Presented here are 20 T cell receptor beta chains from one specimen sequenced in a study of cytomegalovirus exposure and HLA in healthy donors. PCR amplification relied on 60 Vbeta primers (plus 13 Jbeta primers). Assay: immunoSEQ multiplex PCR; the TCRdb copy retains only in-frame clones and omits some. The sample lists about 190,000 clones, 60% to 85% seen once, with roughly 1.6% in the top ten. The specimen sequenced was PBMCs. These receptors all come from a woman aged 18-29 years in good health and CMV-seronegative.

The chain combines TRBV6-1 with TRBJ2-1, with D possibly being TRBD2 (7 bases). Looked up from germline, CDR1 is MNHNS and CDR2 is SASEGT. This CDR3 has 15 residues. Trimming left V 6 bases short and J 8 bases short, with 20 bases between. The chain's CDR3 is CASSDLGGGSDEQFF. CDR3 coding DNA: TGTGCCAGCAGCGACCTGGGGGGCGGGAGCGATGAGCAGTTCTTC.

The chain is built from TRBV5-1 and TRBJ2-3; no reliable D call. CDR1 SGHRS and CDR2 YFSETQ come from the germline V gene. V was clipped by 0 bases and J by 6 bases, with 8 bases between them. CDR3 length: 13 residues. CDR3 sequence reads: CASSLGSYDTQYF. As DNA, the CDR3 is TGCGCCAGCAGCTTGGGGAGTTACGATACGCAGTATTTT.

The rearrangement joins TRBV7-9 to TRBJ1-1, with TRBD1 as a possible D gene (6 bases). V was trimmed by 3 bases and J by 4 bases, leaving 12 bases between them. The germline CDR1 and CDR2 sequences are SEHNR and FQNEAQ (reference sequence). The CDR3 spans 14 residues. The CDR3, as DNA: TGTGCCAGCAGCTTCGGGGGCGGGGGCACTGAAGCTTTCTTT. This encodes CASSFGGGGTEAFF.

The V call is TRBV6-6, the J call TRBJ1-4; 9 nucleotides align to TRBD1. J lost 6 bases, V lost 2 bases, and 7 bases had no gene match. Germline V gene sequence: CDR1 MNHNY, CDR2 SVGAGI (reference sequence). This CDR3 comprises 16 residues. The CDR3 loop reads CASSYPPGQGDEKLFF. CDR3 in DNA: TGTGCCAGCAGTTACCCGCCGGGACAGGGAGATGAAAAACTGTTTTTT.

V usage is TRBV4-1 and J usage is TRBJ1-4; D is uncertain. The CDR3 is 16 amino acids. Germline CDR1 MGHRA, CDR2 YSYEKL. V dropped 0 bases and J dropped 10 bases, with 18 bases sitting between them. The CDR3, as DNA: TGCGCCAGCAGCCAAGATAATATCAGTTCTCGAGGAAAACTGTTTTTT. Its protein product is CASSQDNISSRGKLFF.

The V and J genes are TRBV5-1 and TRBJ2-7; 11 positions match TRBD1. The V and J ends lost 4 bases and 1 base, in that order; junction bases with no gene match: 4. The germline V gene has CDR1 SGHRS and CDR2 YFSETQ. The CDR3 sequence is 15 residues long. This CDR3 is CASSVRDRGSYEQYF. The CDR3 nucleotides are TGCGCCAGCAGCGTCCGGGACAGGGGGTCCTACGAGCAGTACTTC.

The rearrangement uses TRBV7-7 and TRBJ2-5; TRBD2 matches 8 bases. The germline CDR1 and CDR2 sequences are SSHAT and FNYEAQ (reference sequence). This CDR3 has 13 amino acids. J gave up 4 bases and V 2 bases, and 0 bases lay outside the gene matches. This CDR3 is CASSLSGRETQYF. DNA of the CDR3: TGTGCCAGCAGCTTAAGCGGGAGAGAGACCCAGTACTTC.

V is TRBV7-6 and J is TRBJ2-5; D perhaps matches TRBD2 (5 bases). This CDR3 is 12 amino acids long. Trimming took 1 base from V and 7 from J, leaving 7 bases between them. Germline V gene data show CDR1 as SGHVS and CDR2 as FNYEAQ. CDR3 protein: CASSLDAGTQYF. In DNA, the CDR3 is TGTGCCAGCAGCTTAGATGCGGGGACCCAGTACTTC. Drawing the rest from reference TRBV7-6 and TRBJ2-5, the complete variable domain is GAGVSQSPRYKVTKRGQDVALRCDPISGHVSLYWYRQALGQGPEFLTYFNYEAQQDKSGLPNDRFSAERPEGSISTLTIQRTEQRDSAMYRCASSLDAGTQYFGPGTRLLVL.

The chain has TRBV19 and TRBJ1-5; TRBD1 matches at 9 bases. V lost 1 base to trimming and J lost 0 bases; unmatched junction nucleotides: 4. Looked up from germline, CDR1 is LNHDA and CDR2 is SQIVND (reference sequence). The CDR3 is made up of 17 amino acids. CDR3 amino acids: CASSIGDRAYSNQPQHF. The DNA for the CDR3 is TGTGCCAGTAGTATAGGGGACAGGGCGTATAGCAATCAGCCCCAGCATTTT.

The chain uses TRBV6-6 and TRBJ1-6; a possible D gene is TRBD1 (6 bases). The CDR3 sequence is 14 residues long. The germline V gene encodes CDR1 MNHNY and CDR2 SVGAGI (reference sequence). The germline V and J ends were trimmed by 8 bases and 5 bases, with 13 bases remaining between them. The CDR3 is CASGPDSHNSPLHF. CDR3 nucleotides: TGTGCCAGCGGACCGGACAGCCATAATTCACCCCTCCACTTT.

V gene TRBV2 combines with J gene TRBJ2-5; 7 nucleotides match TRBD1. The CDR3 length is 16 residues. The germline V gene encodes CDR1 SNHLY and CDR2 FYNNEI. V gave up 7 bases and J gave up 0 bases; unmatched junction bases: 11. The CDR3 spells CASIPSRGQYQETQYF. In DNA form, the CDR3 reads TGTGCCAGCATCCCGAGCAGGGGACAGTACCAAGAGACCCAGTACTTC.

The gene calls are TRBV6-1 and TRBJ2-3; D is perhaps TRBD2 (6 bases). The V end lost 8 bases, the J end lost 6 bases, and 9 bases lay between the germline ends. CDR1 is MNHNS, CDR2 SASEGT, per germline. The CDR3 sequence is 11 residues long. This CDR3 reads CASRGGDTQYF. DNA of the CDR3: TGTGCCAGCCGGGGAGGCGATACGCAGTATTTT.

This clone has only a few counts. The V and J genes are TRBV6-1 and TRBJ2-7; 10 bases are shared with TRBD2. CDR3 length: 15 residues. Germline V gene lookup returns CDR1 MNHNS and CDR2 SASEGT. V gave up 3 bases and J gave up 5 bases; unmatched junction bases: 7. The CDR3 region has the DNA TGTGCCAGCAGTGACCAGCGGGGGGGGATCAACGAGCAGTACTTC. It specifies CASSDQRGGINEQYF.

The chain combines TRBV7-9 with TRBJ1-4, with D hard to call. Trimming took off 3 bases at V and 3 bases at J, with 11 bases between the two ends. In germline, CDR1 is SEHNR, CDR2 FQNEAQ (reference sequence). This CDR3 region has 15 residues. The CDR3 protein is CASSFSRLSNEKLFF. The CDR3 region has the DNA TGTGCCAGCAGCTTTTCAAGACTATCTAATGAAAAACTGTTTTTT.

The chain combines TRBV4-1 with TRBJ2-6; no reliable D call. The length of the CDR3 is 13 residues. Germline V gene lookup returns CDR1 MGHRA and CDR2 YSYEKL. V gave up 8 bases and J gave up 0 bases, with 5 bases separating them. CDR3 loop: CASLSSGANVLTF. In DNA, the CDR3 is TGCGCCAGCCTGAGCTCTGGGGCCAACGTCCTGACTTTC.

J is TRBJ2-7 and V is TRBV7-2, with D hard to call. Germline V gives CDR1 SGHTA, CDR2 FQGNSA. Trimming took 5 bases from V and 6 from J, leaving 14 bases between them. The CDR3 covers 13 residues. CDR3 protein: CASSPHPPSEQYF. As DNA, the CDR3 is TGTGCCAGCAGCCCCCACCCCCCTAGCGAGCAGTACTTC.

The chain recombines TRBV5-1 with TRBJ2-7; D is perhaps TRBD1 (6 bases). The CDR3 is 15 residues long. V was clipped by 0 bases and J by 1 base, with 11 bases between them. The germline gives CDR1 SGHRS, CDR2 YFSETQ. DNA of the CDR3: TGCGCCAGCAGCTTGGGAAACAGGGTATCCTACGAGCAGTACTTC. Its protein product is CASSLGNRVSYEQYF.

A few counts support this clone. CDR3 coding DNA: TGTGCCAGCAGCCTGGGGGCATCTGGGGCCAACGTCCTGACTTTC. Protein: CASSLGASGANVLTF. The chain combines TRBV6-1 with TRBJ2-6; weak D call: TRBD1 (6 bases). The CDR3 has 15 residues. The V end was cut by 6 bases, the J end by 1 base, with 10 bases between. Germline CDR1 and CDR2: MNHNS and SASEGT.

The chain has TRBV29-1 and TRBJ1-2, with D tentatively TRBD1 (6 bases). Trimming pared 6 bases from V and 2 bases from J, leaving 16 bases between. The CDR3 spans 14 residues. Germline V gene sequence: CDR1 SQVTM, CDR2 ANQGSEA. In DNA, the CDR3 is TGCAGCGTGGACCGGACAGCGATCAACTATGGCTACACCTTC. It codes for CSVDRTAINYGYTF.

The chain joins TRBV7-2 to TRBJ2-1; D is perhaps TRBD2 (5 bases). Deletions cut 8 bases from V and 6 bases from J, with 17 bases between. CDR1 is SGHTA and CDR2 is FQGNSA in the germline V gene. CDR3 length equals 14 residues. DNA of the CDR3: TGTGCCAGCGGGCAGGACTCAACCGCCAATGAGCAGTTCTTC. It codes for CASGQDSTANEQFF.